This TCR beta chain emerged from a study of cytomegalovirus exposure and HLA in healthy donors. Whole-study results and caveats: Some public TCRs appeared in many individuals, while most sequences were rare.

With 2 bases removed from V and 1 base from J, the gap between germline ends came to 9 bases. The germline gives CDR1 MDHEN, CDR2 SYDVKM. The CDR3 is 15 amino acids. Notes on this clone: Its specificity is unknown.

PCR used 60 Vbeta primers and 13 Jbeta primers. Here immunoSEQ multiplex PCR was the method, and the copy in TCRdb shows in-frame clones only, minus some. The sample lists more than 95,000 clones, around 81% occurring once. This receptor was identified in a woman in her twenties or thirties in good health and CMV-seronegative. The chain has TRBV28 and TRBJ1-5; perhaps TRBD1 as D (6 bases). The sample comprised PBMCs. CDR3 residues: CASSLQQGSNQPQHF. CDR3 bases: TGTGCCAGCAGTTTACAACAGGGAAGCAATCAGCCCCAGCATTTT.